Listed below are T cell receptor beta chains from one sample, sequenced in a study of blood T cell repertoires in COVID-19. Data came from immunoSEQ multiplex PCR; TCRdb stores just in-frame clones and leaves some out. The sample records 240,000 or so clones, 75% to 90% being singletons. The sequencing sample was made of PBMCs or T cells enriched from blood (not recorded which). The receptors come from a man aged 45-65 years who had been exposed to COVID-19. CDR3s include the opening cysteine and the closing phenylalanine or tryptophan. Fields, in order: V gene, J gene, D gene, clone size, CDR3 DNA, CDR3 protein. D genes are given only for firm matches. Clone size appears in some rows only: once, few, many, or a class for an expanded clone.

>TRBV19|TRBJ1-2|TRBD1|-
TGTGCCAGTACTCCCCATATTTCCCGACAGGGGGCGGGGAAGCGTGGCTACACCTTC
CASTPHISRQGAGKRGYTF
>TRBV4-1|TRBJ1-2|TRBD1|-
TGCGCCAGCAGCCAAAAGGGGGCACAGATCTATGGCTACACCTTC
CASSQKGAQIYGYTF
>TRBV15|TRBJ2-5|TRBD2|-
TGTGCCACCAGACTCGGGACTAGTACCCGACAAGAGACCCAGTACTTC
CATRLGTSTRQETQYF
>TRBV10-2|TRBJ2-1|TRBD1|-
TGCGCCACCACACAGGGGGATCTTAATGGTGAGCAGTTCTTC
CATTQGDLNGEQFF
>TRBV3-1/TRBV3-2|TRBJ1-1|-|-
TGTGCCAGCAGGAATACACCGAACACTGAAGCTTTCTTT
CASRNTPNTEAFF
>TRBV28|TRBJ1-1|TRBD1|-
TGTGCCAGCAGTCTAGGGACAGGGGACACTGAAGCTTTCTTT
CASSLGTGDTEAFF
>TRBV30|TRBJ2-3|TRBD2|-
TGTGCCTGGAAGCGGGGGGGCACAGATACGCAGTATTTT
CAWKRGGTDTQYF
>TRBV5-1|TRBJ2-1|-|-
TGCGCCAGCAGCTTAGGACAGTCAAATCAGTTCTTC
CASSLGQSNQFF
>TRBV28|TRBJ1-5|-|-
TGTGCCAGCAGTTTCCCTCCGGGACGGCGGGGGAGCAATCAGCCCCAGCATTTT
CASSFPPGRRGSNQPQHF
>TRBV28|TRBJ2-2|TRBD2|-
TGTGCCAGCAGTCTAGCGGGGGCCCCGAACACCGGGGAGCTGTTTTTT
CASSLAGAPNTGELFF
>TRBV2|TRBJ1-5|-|-
TGTGCCAGCAGACCTGAACGGGTTCGAGCGGGGGCCCAGCATTTT
CASRPERVRAGAQHF
>TRBV3-1/TRBV3-2|TRBJ1-1|-|-
TGTGCCAGCAGCCGGGAAACTACCGGCGGGGGTGCGAGAACTGAAGCTTTCTTT
CASSRETTGGGARTEAFF
>TRBV29-1|TRBJ1-2|-|-
TGCAGCGTTGACGTGACAGGCGTTCCCCACTATGGCTACACCTTC
CSVDVTGVPHYGYTF
>TRBV27|TRBJ2-7|-|-
TGTGCCAGCAGTCCATGGGGACACCCCCGGGGCTACGAGCAGTACTTC
CASSPWGHPRGYEQYF
>TRBV5-1|TRBJ1-1|-|once
TGCGCCAGCAGCTGGGGCGGCGGGGGTGACACTGAAGCTTTCTTT
CASSWGGGGDTEAFF
>TRBV7-2|TRBJ2-7|TRBD1|once
TGTGCCAGCAGCTTTAGGACAGGGGAATACGAGCAGTACTTC
CASSFRTGEYEQYF
>TRBV19|TRBJ1-1|TRBD1|-
TGTGCCAGTAGTATGGTAGGGGGCAACACTGAAGCTTTCTTT
CASSMVGGNTEAFF
>TRBV5-5|TRBJ1-5|-|-
TGTGCCAGCAGCTTGGCTCCAGGCTCTCAGCCCCAGCATTTT
CASSLAPGSQPQHF
>TRBV29-1|TRBJ1-2|TRBD1|-
TGCAGCGTCCACGGACTTGGACAGGGAGTATATGGCTACACCTTC
CSVHGLGQGVYGYTF
>TRBV11-3|TRBJ1-2|-|-
TGTGCCAGCAGCTTAGAACTCTCCCGGGGTGGCTACACCTTC
CASSLELSRGGYTF
>TRBV28|TRBJ2-5|-|-
TGTGCCAGCAGTCCTATTCAAGAGACCCAGTACTTC
CASSPIQETQYF
>TRBV30|TRBJ1-2|TRBD1|-
TGTGCCTGGAGTGTACTAGGGACAGGGGCCCATGGCTACACCTTC
CAWSVLGTGAHGYTF
>TRBV19|TRBJ1-6|-|few
TGTGCCAGTAATGAGGACAGACGCTCCTATAATTCACCCCTCCACTTT
CASNEDRRSYNSPLHF
>TRBV24-1|TRBJ1-2|TRBD1|-
TGTGCCACCAGTGATTCCGGGACAGGGGGGATGAGGGACTATGGCTACACCTTC
CATSDSGTGGMRDYGYTF
>TRBV19|TRBJ1-4|-|-
TGTGCCAGTAGTATGGAGGGACTAACAGGGGAAAAACTGTTTTTT
CASSMEGLTGEKLFF
>TRBV6-5|TRBJ2-7|-|-
TGTGCCAGCAGTCCCCGGGACTCTGTATACGAGCAGTACTTC
CASSPRDSVYEQYF
>TRBV15|TRBJ1-3|TRBD1|-
TGTGCCACCAGCATAGACAGGGGGCTAGGAAACACCATATATTTT
CATSIDRGLGNTIYF
>TRBV7-3|TRBJ2-3|-|-
TGTGCCAGCAGCCTACTGGGACACACAGATACGCAGTATTTT
CASSLLGHTDTQYF
>TRBV30|TRBJ1-1|TRBD1|-
TGTGCCTGGAGTCGTAAGGACAGGGCCGCGAGGACTGAAGCTTTCTTT
CAWSRKDRAARTEAFF
>TRBV5-1|TRBJ1-3|-|-
TGCGCCAGCAGCCTACAGGGAGCTCCTGCCGGAAACACCATATATTTT
CASSLQGAPAGNTIYF
>TRBV20-1|TRBJ2-5|TRBD2|-
TGCAGTGCTAGTGATACCGGACTAGCGGGCCTCCGGGAGACCCAGTACTTC
CSASDTGLAGLRETQYF
>TRBV11-1|TRBJ2-5|-|-
TGTGCCAGCAGCTTAGAAGGAGTTCAAGAGACCCAGTACTTC
CASSLEGVQETQYF
>TRBV5-5|TRBJ2-1|TRBD1|-
TGTGCCAGCAGCTCAGGGACAGGACTATACAATGAGCAGTTCTTC
CASSSGTGLYNEQFF
>TRBV28|TRBJ1-2|-|-
TGTGCCAGCAGTTTTAGCGGGGCATCCCTATTCTATGGCTACACCTTC
CASSFSGASLFYGYTF
>TRBV15|TRBJ2-1|TRBD2|-
TGTGCCACCAGCAGCCTTCTAGCGGGGGGTTACAATGAGCAGTTCTTC
CATSSLLAGGYNEQFF
>TRBV7-3|TRBJ1-3|TRBD1|-
TGTGCCAGCAGCTTAATGGGACAGGGAAACACCATATATTTT
CASSLMGQGNTIYF
>TRBV19|TRBJ2-3|TRBD2|-
TGTGCCACCCGCGGGGGGCCCCCCGGGGATACGCAGTATTTT
CATRGGPPGDTQYF
>TRBV23-1|TRBJ1-6|TRBD1|-
TGCGCCAGCAGTCAATCAGGGACAGGGTTTGATTCACCCCTCCACTTT
CASSQSGTGFDSPLHF
>TRBV2|TRBJ2-3|-|-
TGTGCCAGCACGGGCAGCGGAGATACGCAGTATTTT
CASTGSGDTQYF
>TRBV24-1|TRBJ1-2|-|once
TGTGCCACCAGTGATTTGTATAGCTACTATGGCTACACCTTC
CATSDLYSYYGYTF
>TRBV5-1|TRBJ2-7|TRBD1|-
TGCGCCAGCAGGTCCCACAGGGGGCAATCCTACGAGCAGTACTTC
CASRSHRGQSYEQYF
>TRBV6-5|TRBJ1-1|-|-
TGTGCCAGTCACAGGATGAACACTGAAGCTTTCTTT
CASHRMNTEAFF
>TRBV11-2|TRBJ1-2|-|few
TGTGCCAGCAGCAACGACGGTGGGGGGTATGGCTACACCTTC
CASSNDGGGYGYTF
>TRBV12-3/TRBV12-4|TRBJ1-1|-|-
TGTGCCAGCAGTCCCCAGGGGAACACTGAAGCTTTCTTT
CASSPQGNTEAFF